The present entry profiles one T cell receptor (beta chain) with its context. What it recognizes is unknown. The data are from a study of vaccination and CD4 T cells after COVID-19. Sequenced with the Oncomine TCR Beta short-read assay was DNA taken from cultured CD4+ T cells. TCRdb analysed the PCR reads with MiXCR anew, one entry per CDR3 protein. This sample carries over 15,000 distinct CDR3 sequences, 70% to 80% of them seen once, and the ten largest clones take approximately 19%. As to treatment: roughly 10-day PBMC culture with coronavirus spike peptide pools or control peptides (ViraFEST assay). V dropped 4 bases and J dropped 1 base, with 13 bases sitting between them. The germline V gene has CDR1 LNHDA and CDR2 SQIVND (reference sequence). This CDR3 spans 15 amino acids.

The receptor was derived from a human donor who had recovered from COVID-19. The chain combines TRBV19 with TRBJ1-1; D is uncertain. The sample taken for sequencing was CD4+ T cells from blood, cultured in vitro. The CDR3 region is CASSSNSLGNTEAFF. The DNA of the CDR3 is TGTGCCAGTAGTAGTAACAGCTTGGGGAACACTGAAGCTTTCTTT.